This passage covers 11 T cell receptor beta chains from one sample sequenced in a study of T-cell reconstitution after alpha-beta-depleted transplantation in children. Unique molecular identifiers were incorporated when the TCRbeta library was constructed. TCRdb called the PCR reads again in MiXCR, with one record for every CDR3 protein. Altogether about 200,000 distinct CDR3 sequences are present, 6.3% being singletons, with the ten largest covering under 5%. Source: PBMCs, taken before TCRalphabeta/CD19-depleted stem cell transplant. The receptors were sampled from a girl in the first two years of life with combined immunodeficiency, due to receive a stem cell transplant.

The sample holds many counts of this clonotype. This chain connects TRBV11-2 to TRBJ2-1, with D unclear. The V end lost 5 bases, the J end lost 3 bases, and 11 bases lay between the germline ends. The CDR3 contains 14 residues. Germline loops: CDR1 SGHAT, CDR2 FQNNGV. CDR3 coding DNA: TGTGCCAGCAGCAAAGACACCTACTACAATGAGCAGTTCTTC. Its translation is CASSKDTYYNEQFF.

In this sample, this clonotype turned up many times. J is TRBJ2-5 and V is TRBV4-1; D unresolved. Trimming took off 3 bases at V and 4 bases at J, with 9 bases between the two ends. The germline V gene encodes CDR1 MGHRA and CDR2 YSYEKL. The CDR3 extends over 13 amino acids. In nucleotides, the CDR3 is TGCGCCAGCAGCCATCCTCCGGTAGAGACCCAGTACTTC. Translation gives CASSHPPVETQYF.

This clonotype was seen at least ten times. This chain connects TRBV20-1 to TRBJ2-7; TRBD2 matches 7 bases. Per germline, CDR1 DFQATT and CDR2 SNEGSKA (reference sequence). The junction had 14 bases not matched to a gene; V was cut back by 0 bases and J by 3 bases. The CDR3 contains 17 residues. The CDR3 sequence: CSAREYGPSGLGYEQYF. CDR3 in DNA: TGCAGTGCTAGAGAATACGGCCCTAGCGGTCTCGGCTACGAGCAGTACTTC.

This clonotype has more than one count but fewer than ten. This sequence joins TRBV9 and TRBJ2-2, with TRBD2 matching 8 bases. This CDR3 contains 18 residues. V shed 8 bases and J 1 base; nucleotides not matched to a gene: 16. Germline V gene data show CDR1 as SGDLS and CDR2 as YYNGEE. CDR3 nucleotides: TGTGCCAGTAATCACGGGAGGGGTCGATCAGGGAACACCGGGGAGCTGTTTTTT. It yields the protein CASNHGRGRSGNTGELFF.

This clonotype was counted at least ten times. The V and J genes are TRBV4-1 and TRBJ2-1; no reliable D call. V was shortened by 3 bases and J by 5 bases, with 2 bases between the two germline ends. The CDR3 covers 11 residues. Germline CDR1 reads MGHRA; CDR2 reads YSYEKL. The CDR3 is CASSHDNEQFF. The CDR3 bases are TGCGCCAGCAGCCACGACAATGAGCAGTTCTTC.

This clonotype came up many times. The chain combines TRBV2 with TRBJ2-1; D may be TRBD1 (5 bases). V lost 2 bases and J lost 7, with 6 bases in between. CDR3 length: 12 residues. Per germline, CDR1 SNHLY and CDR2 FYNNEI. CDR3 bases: TGTGCCAGCAGTGAAAGGGGTAATGAGCAGTTCTTC. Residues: CASSERGNEQFF.

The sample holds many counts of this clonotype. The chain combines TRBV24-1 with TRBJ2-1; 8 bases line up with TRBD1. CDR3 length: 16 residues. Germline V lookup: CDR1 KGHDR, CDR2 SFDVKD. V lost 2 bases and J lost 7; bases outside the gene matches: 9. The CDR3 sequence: CATSDSDRVTRNEQFF. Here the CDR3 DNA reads TGTGCCACCAGTGATTCGGACAGGGTAACTCGAAATGAGCAGTTCTTC.

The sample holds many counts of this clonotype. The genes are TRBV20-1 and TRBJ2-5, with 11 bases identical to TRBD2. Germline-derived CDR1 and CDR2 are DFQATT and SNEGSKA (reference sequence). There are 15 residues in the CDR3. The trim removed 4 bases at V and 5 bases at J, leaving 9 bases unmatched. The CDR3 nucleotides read TGCAGTGCTACCCATAGCGGGGGGGCCCATGAGACCCAGTACTTC. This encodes CSATHSGGAHETQYF.

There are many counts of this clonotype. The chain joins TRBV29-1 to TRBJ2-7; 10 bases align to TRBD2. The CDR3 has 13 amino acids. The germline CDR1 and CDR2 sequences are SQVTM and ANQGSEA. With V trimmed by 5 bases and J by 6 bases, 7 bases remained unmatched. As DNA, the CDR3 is TGCAGCGTTAGGGACAGCGGGAGGGGCGAGCAGTACTTC. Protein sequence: CSVRDSGRGEQYF.

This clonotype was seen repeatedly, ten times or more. The CDR3 sequence: CASSQGRTGLSYVLTF. CDR3 DNA: TGTGCCAGCAGCCAAGGAAGGACAGGGTTGTCTTACGTCCTGACTTTC. V gene TRBV3-1 combines with J gene TRBJ2-6; 8 bases are a match to TRBD1. CDR1 LGHDT and CDR2 YNNKEL come from the germline V gene (reference sequence). CDR3 length: 16 amino acids. V lost 1 base and J lost 11; bases outside the gene matches: 10.

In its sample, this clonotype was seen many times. The CDR3, as DNA: TGCAGCGCCAATATGGAGTACGAGCAGTACTTC. Protein: CSANMEYEQYF. The rearrangement uses TRBV29-1 and TRBJ2-7, with no clear D. V was trimmed by 7 bases and J by 4 bases, leaving 11 bases between them. The CDR3 is 11 residues long. From germline, CDR1 is SQVTM and CDR2 ANQGSEA.